The 26 T cell receptor beta chains presented below share a single source sample, sequenced in a study of control samples from healthy donors and cancer patients. The assay was immunoSEQ multiplex PCR, and TCRdb's table has in-frame clones only and misses some. The clone table shows about 200,000 clones, with the ten largest holding 2.2%. The specimen sequenced was blood. These receptors all stem from a woman in her twenties or thirties in good health.

The rearrangement uses TRBV6-4 and TRBJ2-2; unclear D gene. The germline CDR1 and CDR2 sequences are MRHNA and SNTAGT. The CDR3 loop spans 11 amino acids. Trimming removed 8 bases from V and 0 bases from J, with 1 base in between. The chain's CDR3 is CASSNTGELFF. The CDR3 bases are TGTGCCAGCTCGAACACCGGGGAGCTGTTTTTT.

This chain links TRBV27 with TRBJ1-1; a weak D match, TRBD1 (5 bases). Germline loops: CDR1 MNHEY, CDR2 SMNVEV (reference sequence). The germline V and J ends were trimmed by 0 bases and 0 bases, with 11 bases remaining between them. This CDR3 is built from 16 residues. In DNA, the CDR3 is TGTGCCAGCAGTTTATCCGCGGGCAGGGTGAACACTGAAGCTTTCTTT. Translated: CASSLSAGRVNTEAFF.

This chain connects TRBV14 to TRBJ1-2; D is undetermined. The CDR3 totals 14 residues. Germline loops: CDR1 SGHDN, CDR2 FVKESK. V was shortened by 0 bases and J by 4 bases, with 9 bases between the two germline ends. CDR3 loop: CASSQDRQRYGYTF. Written as DNA, the CDR3 is TGTGCCAGCAGCCAAGATCGCCAGCGCTATGGCTACACCTTC. Full variable domain (missing parts from reference TRBV14 and TRBJ1-2): EAGVTQFPSHSVIEKGQTVTLRCDPISGHDNLYWYRRVMGKEIKFLLHFVKESKQDESGMPNNRFLAERTGGTYSTLKVQPAELEDSGVYFCASSQDRQRYGYTFGSGTRLTVV.

V gene TRBV6-5 combines with J gene TRBJ1-2; D is uncertain. Germline loops: CDR1 MNHEY, CDR2 SVGAGI. The ends were cut back, 0 bases at V and 13 bases at J, with 12 bases in the middle. The CDR3 runs 12 residues. CDR3 residues: CASSYSGPALTF. CDR3 in DNA: TGTGCCAGCAGTTACTCCGGTCCCGCTCTCACCTTC.

The rearrangement joins TRBV24-1 to TRBJ1-5, with no clear D. Deletions cut 4 bases from V and 0 bases from J, with 12 bases between. CDR1 is KGHDR, CDR2 SFDVKD, per germline. The CDR3 runs to 16 residues. The CDR3 DNA is TGTGCCACCAGTGACCGGCGGGATCTTAGCAATCAGCCCCAGCATTTT. Amino acids: CATSDRRDLSNQPQHF.

The chain carries TRBV7-9 and TRBJ1-2; D remains unclear. Per the germline V gene, CDR1 is SEHNR and CDR2 is FQNEAQ (reference sequence). V lost 5 bases and J lost 1, with 20 bases in between. CDR3 length: 17 amino acids. The DNA of the CDR3 is TGTGCCAGCAGCGCCTCCCCCAGGCAACCACTTAACTATGGCTACACCTTC. It yields the protein CASSASPRQPLNYGYTF.

The chain links TRBV5-1 to TRBJ2-3; tentatively, D is TRBD1 (6 bases). This CDR3 is 15 amino acids long. CDR1 and CDR2 from the germline V gene are SGHRS and YFSETQ. V was clipped by 3 bases and J by 0 bases, with 11 bases between them. As DNA, the CDR3 is TGCGCCAGCAGCTCGCGGACAGCTAGCACAGATACGCAGTATTTT. Translating gives CASSSRTASTDTQYF.

The chain uses TRBV18 and TRBJ1-2; 8 bases fit TRBD1. CDR1 KGHSH and CDR2 LQKENI come from the germline V gene. The V and J ends lost 5 bases and 4 bases, in that order; junction bases with no gene match: 6. The CDR3 spans 14 residues. For the CDR3, the DNA is TGTGCCAGCTCAATGGACAGGGTTCCCTATGGCTACACCTTC. It yields the protein CASSMDRVPYGYTF.

The chain is built from TRBV19 and TRBJ1-4; 11 positions match TRBD1. J was trimmed by 5 bases and V by 2 bases; bases with no gene match: 7. CDR1 and CDR2 (germline): LNHDA, SQIVND (reference sequence). The CDR3 runs 17 residues. The CDR3 region is CASSIRDRGSFNEKLFF. The CDR3, as DNA: TGTGCCAGTAGTATACGGGACAGGGGGAGCTTCAATGAAAAACTGTTTTTT.

This sequence joins TRBV24-1 and TRBJ1-2; 8 bases fit TRBD1. V was pared by 12 bases and J by 11 bases, with 16 bases of the junction left unmatched. In germline, CDR1 is KGHDR, CDR2 SFDVKD. This CDR3 contains 13 residues. The CDR3 sequence is CASRTGWLMGYTF. CDR3 bases: TGTGCCTCACGGACAGGGTGGTTAATGGGGTACACCTTC.

The gene calls are TRBV5-6 and TRBJ2-3; TRBD2 is a possible D gene (6 bases). The CDR3 loop spans 12 amino acids. Trimming removed 4 bases from V and 9 bases from J, with 12 bases in between. The germline V gene has CDR1 SGHDT and CDR2 YYEEEE. CDR3 loop: CASSAGSGTQYF. DNA for the CDR3: TGTGCCAGCAGCGCGGGAAGCGGGACGCAGTATTTT.

V usage is TRBV5-1 and J usage is TRBJ1-3; perhaps TRBD1 as D (5 bases). CDR3 length: 16 amino acids. The ends were cut back, 6 bases at V and 0 bases at J, with 16 bases in the middle. Germline CDR1 reads SGHRS; CDR2 reads YFSETQ. DNA of the CDR3: TGCGCCAGCAACGTCGGGACTCTCGACTCTGGAAACACCATATATTTT. Translated, it gives CASNVGTLDSGNTIYF.

The chain links TRBV28 to TRBJ2-1; D remains unclear. Per germline, CDR1 MDHEN and CDR2 SYDVKM. V was shortened by 8 bases and J by 3 bases, with 11 bases between the two germline ends. The CDR3 totals 13 residues. The CDR3 sequence: CASRGRIYNEQFF. The CDR3 bases are TGTGCCAGCCGTGGCCGGATCTACAATGAGCAGTTCTTC.

The genes are TRBV28 and TRBJ1-1; D ambiguous. Germline V CDR1 and CDR2: MDHEN, SYDVKM. The CDR3 spans 13 residues. V was shortened by 5 bases and J by 1 base, with 8 bases between the two germline ends. CDR3 residues: CASSPTANTEAFF. The DNA of the CDR3 is TGTGCCAGCAGTCCTACAGCGAACACTGAAGCTTTCTTT.

The chain has TRBV6-6 and TRBJ1-6, with 8 nucleotides matching TRBD1. The V gene end was trimmed by 0 bases and the J gene end by 8 bases; junction bases not matched to a gene: 3. The CDR3 extends over 15 amino acids. CDR1 and CDR2 (germline): MNHNY, SVGAGI (reference sequence). CDR3 protein: CASSYSRQGYSPLHF. The CDR3 DNA follows: TGTGCCAGCAGTTACTCGCGACAGGGGTATTCACCCCTCCACTTT.

This rearrangement joins TRBV11-2 to TRBJ1-2, with D perhaps TRBD1 (5 bases). V was pared by 2 bases and J by 8 bases, with 15 bases between. The CDR3 loop spans 14 amino acids. From germline, CDR1 is SGHAT and CDR2 FQNNGV. Written as DNA, the CDR3 is TGTGCCAGCAGCTTAAGCCAGGGAGATAGGGGCTACACCTTC. Protein product: CASSLSQGDRGYTF.

The rearrangement uses TRBV5-1 and TRBJ1-2, with 7 bases that match TRBD1. With 0 bases clipped from V and 4 bases from J, the junction kept 12 bases outside the gene matches. CDR1 and CDR2 (germline): SGHRS, YFSETQ. The CDR3 has 17 amino acids. CDR3 protein: CASSLDPGQAIGYGYTF. The CDR3 DNA sequence: TGCGCCAGCAGCTTGGACCCAGGACAGGCAATCGGCTATGGCTACACCTTC.

The V call is TRBV10-3, the J call TRBJ1-5, with D possibly TRBD1 on 6 matching bases. Trimming pared 8 bases from V and 0 bases from J, leaving 11 bases between. CDR1 and CDR2 from the germline V gene are ENHRY and SYGVKD. The CDR3 spans 14 residues. The CDR3 sequence is CAIWDTNSNQPQHF. The CDR3 DNA reads as TGTGCCATCTGGGACACTAATAGCAATCAGCCCCAGCATTTT.

V is TRBV12-3 or TRBV12-4 and J is TRBJ1-1; a weak D match, TRBD1 (5 bases). Trimming took 3 bases from V and 6 from J, leaving 11 bases between them. CDR3 length: 13 residues. CDR3 loop: CASSFGRDAEAFF. DNA for the CDR3: TGTGCCAGCAGTTTTGGCAGGGACGCTGAAGCTTTCTTT.

This chain joins TRBV19 and TRBJ1-1; perhaps TRBD1 as D (5 bases). CDR1 is LNHDA, CDR2 SQIVND, per germline (reference sequence). V lost 7 bases, J lost 4 bases, and 13 bases lay in between. The CDR3 covers 13 residues. The CDR3 loop is CASMGGFRTEAFF. The CDR3 DNA reads as TGTGCCAGTATGGGGGGTTTTCGCACTGAAGCTTTCTTT.

About this clone itself: One end of the junction varies from germline; a read error may be responsible. The V call is TRBV7-7, the J call TRBJ2-5, with 7 bases lining up with TRBD2. This CDR3 contains 14 residues. Germline CDR1 and CDR2: SSHAT and FNYEAQ (reference sequence). CDR3: CASSLSGAQETQYF. The CDR3 coding sequence is TGTGCTAGCAGCTTAAGCGGGGCTCAAGAGACCCAGTACTTC.

The chain joins TRBV12-3 or TRBV12-4 to TRBJ1-2; TRBD1 matches 8 bases. With 6 bases clipped from V and 8 bases from J, the junction kept 8 bases outside the gene matches. This CDR3 has 13 residues. The CDR3 is CASSSQGADGYTF. The DNA for the CDR3 is TGTGCCAGCAGCAGTCAGGGGGCGGACGGCTACACCTTC.

Notes on this clone: In the same sample, other DNA sequences code for this CDR3. The CDR3 coding sequence is TGTGCCAGCAGTTTGGGTCGCGGGGAGCAGTACTTC. Encoded protein: CASSLGRGEQYF. The chain employs TRBV27 and TRBJ2-7; tentatively, D is TRBD2 (5 bases). CDR3 length: 12 amino acids. With 3 bases removed from V and 7 bases from J, the gap between germline ends came to 10 bases. CDR1 is MNHEY and CDR2 is SMNVEV in the germline V gene (reference sequence).

The chain has TRBV7-2 and TRBJ2-7, with a tentative D call TRBD1 (6 bases). This CDR3 contains 13 residues. V lost 5 bases and J 4 bases, leaving 12 bases between the germline ends. Germline values: CDR1 SGHTA, CDR2 FQGNSA. CDR3 residues: CASSRDRTYEQYF. The CDR3 DNA reads TGTGCCAGCAGCCGTGACAGGACGTACGAGCAGTACTTC. Full variable domain (outside the CDR3, taken from reference TRBV7-2 and TRBJ2-7): GAGVSQSPSNKVTEKGKDVELRCDPISGHTALYWYRQSLGQGLEFLIYFQGNSAPDKSGLPSDRFSAERTGGSVSTLTIQRTQQEDSAVYLCASSRDRTYEQYFGPGTRLTVT.

The rearrangement joins TRBV30 to TRBJ1-4; D gene ambiguous. V gave up 1 base and J gave up 6 bases, with 3 bases separating them. Germline V gives CDR1 GTSNPN, CDR2 SVGIG (reference sequence). CDR3 size: 11 residues. This CDR3 reads CAWSGDEKLFF. The CDR3 nucleotides are TGTGCCTGGAGTGGAGATGAAAAACTGTTTTTT. Full variable domain (outside the CDR3, taken from reference TRBV30 and TRBJ1-4): SQTIHQWPATLVQPVGSPLSLECTVEGTSNPNLYWYRQAAGRGLQLLFYSVGIGQISSEVPQNLSASRPQDRQFILSSKKLLLSDSGFYLCAWSGDEKLFFGSGTQLSVL.

The V call is TRBV6-4, the J call TRBJ2-3; 10 bases map to TRBD2. There are 15 residues in the CDR3. V trimming: 6 bases; J trimming: 4 bases; junction bases outside the gene matches: 7. Germline lookup yields CDR1 MRHNA and CDR2 SNTAGT. CDR3 amino acids: CASSLSGGAADTQYF. The CDR3 nucleotides are TGTGCCAGCAGCCTGAGCGGGGGGGCAGCAGATACGCAGTATTTT.